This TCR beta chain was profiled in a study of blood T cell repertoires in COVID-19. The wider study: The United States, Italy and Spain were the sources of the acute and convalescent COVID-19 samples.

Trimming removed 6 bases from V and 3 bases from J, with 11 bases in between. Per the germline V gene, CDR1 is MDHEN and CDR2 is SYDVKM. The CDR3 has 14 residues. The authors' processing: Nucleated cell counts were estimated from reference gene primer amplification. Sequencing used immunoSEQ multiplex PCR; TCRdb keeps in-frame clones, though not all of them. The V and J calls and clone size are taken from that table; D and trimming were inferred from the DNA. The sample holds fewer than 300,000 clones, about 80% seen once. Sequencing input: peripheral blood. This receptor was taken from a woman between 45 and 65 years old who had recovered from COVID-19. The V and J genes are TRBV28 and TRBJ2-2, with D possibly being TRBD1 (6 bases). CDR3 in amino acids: CASSSPGDTGELFF. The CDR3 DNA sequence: TGTGCCAGCAGCTCACCAGGGGACACCGGGGAGCTGTTTTTT.